Listed here is a single T cell receptor (beta chain). Transcripts of RNA were the source for amplifying TCR beta CDR3 regions. The library came from an HTBI-primed first-round RT-PCR and a second-round multiplex PCR. Each CDR3 protein gets one entry after TCRdb re-called the multiplex PCR reads with MiXCR. The table includes approximately 1.2 million distinct CDR3 sequences, about two fifths detected once. The data originate from a study of Graves' ophthalmopathy and Graves' hyperthyroidism. This CDR3 comprises 15 residues. CDR1 is SGHAT and CDR2 is FQNNGV in the germline V gene. Trimming took 1 base from V and 3 from J, leaving 13 bases between them.

The receptor was derived from an adult man with Graves' hyperthyroidism. The sample comprised peripheral blood or thyroid tissue (not recorded which). The genes are TRBV11-2 and TRBJ2-7, with TRBD2 as a possible D gene (6 bases). The CDR3 reads CASSLVSAGHYEQYF. CDR3 nucleotide sequence: TGTGCCAGCAGCTTAGTCTCCGCGGGGCACTACGAGCAGTACTTC.